This TCR beta chain emerged from a study of Graves' ophthalmopathy and Graves' hyperthyroidism. Regarding the study as a whole: Detection in blood was also observed for most expanded thyroid clonotypes above 0.001 frequency. A model of 13 signatures distinguished ophthalmopathy from stable hyperthyroidism at around 91% sensitivity and approximately 81% specificity.

The length of the CDR3 is 14 residues. The ends were cut back, 10 bases at V and 2 bases at J, with 18 bases in the middle. Germline V gene sequence: CDR1 ENHRY, CDR2 SYGVKD. Scientists amplified the TCR beta CDR3 regions from RNA transcripts. Amplification began with first-round RT-PCR using HTBI primers, then second-round multiplex PCR was performed. TCRdb reprocessed the multiplex PCR reads with MiXCR, giving one entry per CDR3 protein. Of 500,000 to 800,000 distinct CDR3 sequences in the sample, just over 40% were seen once. Ophthalmopathy was moderately-to-severely active, CAS at least 3, NOSPECS at least 4, lasting under 3 months. PBMCs were density-gradient isolated from roughly 10 ml fresh blood. This clonotype was detected once. Its antigen is as yet unknown.

Sequenced material: peripheral blood. The source is an adult man with Graves' ophthalmopathy. J is TRBJ2-7 and V is TRBV10-3; D is perhaps TRBD1 (6 bases). DNA of the CDR3: TGTGCCACCTCGGTGGGGGACACCCCCTACGAGCAGTACTTC. Protein product: CATSVGDTPYEQYF.